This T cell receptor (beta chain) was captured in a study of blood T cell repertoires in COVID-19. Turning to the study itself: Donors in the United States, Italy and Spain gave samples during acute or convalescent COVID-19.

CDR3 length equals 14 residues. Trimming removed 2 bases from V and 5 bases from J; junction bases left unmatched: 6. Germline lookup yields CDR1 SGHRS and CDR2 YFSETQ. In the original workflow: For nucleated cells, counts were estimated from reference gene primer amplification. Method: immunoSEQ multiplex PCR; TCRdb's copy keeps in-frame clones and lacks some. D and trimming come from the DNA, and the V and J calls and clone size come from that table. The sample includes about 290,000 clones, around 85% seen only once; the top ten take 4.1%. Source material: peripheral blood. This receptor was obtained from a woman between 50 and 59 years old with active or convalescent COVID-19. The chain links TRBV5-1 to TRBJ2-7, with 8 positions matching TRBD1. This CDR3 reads CASSFRTGPNEQYF. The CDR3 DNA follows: TGCGCCAGCAGCTTCAGGACAGGGCCCAACGAGCAGTACTTC.